Following are 23 T cell receptor beta chains from one sample sequenced in a study of response to subunit inactivated influenza vaccine. TCRdb recomputed calls from the RT-PCR reads with MiXCR, one row per CDR3 protein. The sample has just under 250,000 distinct CDR3 sequences, 9% to 15% seen once. Source: non-naive T cells sorted from PBMCs, taken roughly 15 days before vaccination. The receptors stem from a middle-aged man who received an inactivated influenza vaccine.

The chain links TRBV7-2 to TRBJ2-7; D is perhaps TRBD2 (7 bases). This CDR3 has 15 residues. Trimming pared 6 bases from V and 5 bases from J, leaving 20 bases between. Germline CDR1 is SGHTA and CDR2 is FQGNSA. CDR3 nucleotides: TGTGCCAGCAGTAGACCGGGGGGCGGGTTCCACGAGCAGTACTTC. It translates to CASSRPGGGFHEQYF.

This clonotype came up many times. This chain joins TRBV4-1 and TRBJ2-5; tentative D call: TRBD2 (5 bases). CDR1 is MGHRA and CDR2 is YSYEKL in the germline V gene. The CDR3 extends over 13 amino acids. V dropped 1 base and J dropped 5 bases, with 8 bases sitting between them. CDR3 nucleotide sequence: TGCGCCAGCAGCCAAGTGACGGGGGAGACCCAGTACTTC. Protein: CASSQVTGETQYF.

Many counts were recorded for this clonotype. The J gene is TRBJ2-1, the V gene TRBV11-3; D possibly corresponds to TRBD2 (5 bases). Germline CDR1 SGHNT, CDR2 YENEEA. Trimming took off 5 bases at V and 4 bases at J, with 12 bases between the two ends. The CDR3 has 14 amino acids. CDR3 DNA: TGTGCCAGCAGCGCAAGCGCGGGTTACAATGAGCAGTTCTTC. Translated, it gives CASSASAGYNEQFF.

This clonotype was counted ten times or more. It is unclear where the CDR3 begins or ends on the DNA, so no DNA is shown, and the CDR3 is as TCRdb lists it. The chain employs TRBV28 and TRBJ2-6; the listed D gene, TRBD2, was not tested against the DNA. The CDR3 comprises 17 residues, both ends counted. Looked up from germline, CDR1 is MDHEN and CDR2 is SYDVKM. The CDR3 protein is CASSLAQAYSGANVLTF.

This clonotype was recorded a few times. The chain links TRBV5-1 to TRBJ1-2; D is perhaps TRBD1 (6 bases). CDR1 and CDR2 from the germline V gene are SGHRS and YFSETQ. Trimming removed 6 bases from V and 8 bases from J, with 26 bases in between. The CDR3 extends over 16 amino acids. CDR3 coding DNA: TGCGCCAGCACCCTGGAAGGGACAAAGGGGCCGTCGGGCTACACCTTC. Its translation: CASTLEGTKGPSGYTF. Variable domain in full (rest from reference TRBV5-1 and TRBJ1-2): KAGVTQTPRYLIKTRGQQVTLSCSPISGHRSVSWYQQTPGQGLQFLFEYFSETQRNKGNFPGRFSGRQFSNSRSEMNVSTLELGDSALYLCASTLEGTKGPSGYTFGSGTRLTVV.

This chain uses TRBV20-1 with TRBJ1-6; D gene ambiguous. The germline V and J ends were trimmed by 1 base and 7 bases, with 8 bases remaining between them. This CDR3 region has 13 residues. Germline V gene data show CDR1 as DFQATT and CDR2 as SNEGSKA (reference sequence). The CDR3, as DNA: TGCAGTGCTAGAGGGACTTTCAATTCACCCCTCCACTTT. Translating it yields CSARGTFNSPLHF.

The chain recombines TRBV7-8 with TRBJ1-2, with D possibly matching TRBD1 (6 bases). Trimming left V 0 bases short and J 3 bases short, with 8 bases between. The CDR3 covers 14 residues. Germline loops: CDR1 SGHVS, CDR2 FQNEAQ. CDR3 sequence (DNA): TGTGCCAGCAGCTTAGCGAGACAGGACTATGGCTACACCTTC. Translation gives CASSLARQDYGYTF.

This clonotype was picked up a small number of times. J is TRBJ2-5 and V is TRBV28; TRBD1 or TRBD2 may be the D gene (6 bases each). CDR1 is MDHEN, CDR2 SYDVKM, per germline. There are 17 residues in the CDR3. Trimming removed 2 bases at V and 7 bases at J, with 23 bases between. The CDR3 loop reads CASSLKRRDTRLGTQYF. The CDR3 nucleotides are TGTGCCAGCAGTTTAAAGCGGCGGGACACCCGTCTAGGGACCCAGTACTTC.

Many counts were recorded for this clonotype. The chain links TRBV14 to TRBJ2-7; maybe TRBD2 (6 bases). Trimming left V 2 bases short and J 2 bases short, with 13 bases between. From germline, CDR1 is SGHDN and CDR2 FVKESK. CDR3 length: 15 residues. The CDR3 sequence: CASSQTGVPPYEQYF. The CDR3 coding sequence is TGTGCCAGCAGCCAAACGGGGGTACCCCCCTACGAGCAGTACTTC.

The chain recombines TRBV7-2 with TRBJ2-7, with D perhaps TRBD1 (5 bases). Germline loops: CDR1 SGHTA, CDR2 FQGNSA. This CDR3 comprises 15 residues. V lost 1 base and J lost 0, with 10 bases in between. The DNA for the CDR3 is TGTGCCAGCAGCTTAGAGAGACAGCCCTCCTACGAGCAGTACTTC. It translates to CASSLERQPSYEQYF.

The sample holds many counts of this clonotype. The chain carries TRBV10-3 and TRBJ2-1; 15 bases fit TRBD2. Germline V CDR1 and CDR2: ENHRY, SYGVKD. This CDR3 comprises 17 residues. The V and J ends lost 2 bases and 5 bases, in that order; junction bases with no gene match: 4. The CDR3 loop reads CAISEGLAGGRHNEQFF. The CDR3 DNA reads as TGTGCCATCAGTGAGGGACTAGCGGGAGGGAGGCACAATGAGCAGTTCTTC.

The J gene is TRBJ2-1, the V gene TRBV5-1, with TRBD1 matching 11 bases. CDR3 length: 16 amino acids. With V trimmed by 2 bases and J by 8 bases, 9 bases remained unmatched. The V gene's germline CDR1 is SGHRS and CDR2 YFSETQ. CDR3 amino acids: CASSLRLSGQGDEQFF. CDR3 sequence (DNA): TGCGCCAGCAGCTTAAGGTTATCGGGACAGGGGGATGAGCAGTTCTTC.

The genes are TRBV2 and TRBJ2-3; D remains unclear. Germline V gene sequence: CDR1 SNHLY, CDR2 FYNNEI. The CDR3 contains 11 residues. V was clipped by 4 bases and J by 6 bases, with 5 bases between them. The chain's CDR3 is CASSVGDTQYF. DNA for the CDR3: TGTGCCAGCAGTGTGGGGGATACGCAGTATTTT.

In this sample, this clonotype turned up a few times. The chain carries TRBV3-1 and TRBJ2-4; D gene uncertain. Germline V gene sequence: CDR1 LGHDT, CDR2 YNNKEL (reference sequence). This CDR3 has 16 amino acids. The germline V and J ends were trimmed by 1 base and 5 bases, with 15 bases remaining between them. This CDR3 is CASSQALAASQNIQYF. CDR3 sequence (DNA): TGTGCCAGCAGCCAAGCGCTGGCAGCTAGTCAAAACATTCAGTACTTC.

The sample holds many counts of this clonotype. The chain recombines TRBV12-3 or TRBV12-4 with TRBJ1-3, with D unresolved. There are 14 residues in the CDR3. V lost 6 bases, J lost 5 bases, and 14 bases lay in between. The CDR3 region has the DNA TGTGCCAGCAGCTCCGGAGGATTTAGAAACACCATATATTTT. Its translation is CASSSGGFRNTIYF.

This clonotype showed up just a few times. The chain links TRBV3-1 to TRBJ2-5; TRBD2 is a possible D gene (6 bases). V shed 3 bases and J shed 4 bases, with 15 bases lying between them. CDR1 is LGHDT, CDR2 YNNKEL, per germline (reference sequence). CDR3 length equals 15 residues. CDR3 bases: TGTGCCAGCAGCCACTCGAGCGGGCGCGCAGAGACCCAGTACTTC. Its translation is CASSHSSGRAETQYF.

The rearrangement joins TRBV24-1 to TRBJ2-1; 7 bases fit TRBD2. CDR3 length: 14 residues. CDR1 is KGHDR, CDR2 SFDVKD, per germline. The V and J ends lost 10 bases and 1 base, in that order; junction bases with no gene match: 6. The CDR3 spells CATTSGKSYNEQFF. CDR3 DNA: TGTGCCACTACAAGCGGGAAGTCCTACAATGAGCAGTTCTTC.

The chain has TRBV6-2 or TRBV6-3 and TRBJ2-5, with D perhaps TRBD1 or TRBD2 (5 bases each). Germline V gene data show CDR1 as MNHEY and CDR2 as SVGEGT. This CDR3 contains 18 residues. Between the trimmed V and J ends, which lost 2 bases and 4 bases, there was a span of 23 bases. For the CDR3, the DNA is TGTGCCAGCAGTTACAACCCCAAGGGGACGGGCTCTCGAGAGACCCAGTACTTC. Residues: CASSYNPKGTGSRETQYF.

The rearrangement links TRBV2 to TRBJ2-3; TRBD2 aligns across 12 bases. With V trimmed by 4 bases and J by 3 bases, 11 bases remained unmatched. CDR1 is SNHLY, CDR2 FYNNEI, per germline. This CDR3 spans 18 amino acids. Here the CDR3 DNA reads TGTGCCAGCAGTGGGCCTAGCGGGGGGGCCGGTAGGACAGATACGCAGTATTTT. Translated, it gives CASSGPSGGAGRTDTQYF.

In its sample, this clonotype was seen once. This sequence joins TRBV24-1 and TRBJ2-3; tentative D call: TRBD2 (6 bases). V shed 6 bases and J shed 4 bases, with 16 bases lying between them. The germline V gene has CDR1 KGHDR and CDR2 SFDVKD. The CDR3 sequence is 15 residues long. CDR3 DNA: TGTGCCACCAGTCCCTGGGACTCCTGGGCAGATACGCAGTATTTT. Translation gives CATSPWDSWADTQYF.

The chain carries TRBV5-4 and TRBJ2-7; maybe TRBD1 (5 bases). CDR1 and CDR2 from the germline V gene are SGHNT and YYREEE (reference sequence). The CDR3 is 15 residues long. Trimming shortened V by 0 bases and J by 0 bases, and 10 bases separated the two germline ends. The CDR3 here is CASSLGGRGSYEQYF. In nucleotides, the CDR3 is TGTGCCAGCAGCTTGGGCGGAAGGGGCTCCTACGAGCAGTACTTC.

The V call is TRBV20-1, the J call TRBJ2-7; 10 positions match TRBD1. Looked up from germline, CDR1 is DFQATT and CDR2 is SNEGSKA (reference sequence). The CDR3 length is 12 residues. V was clipped by 5 bases and J by 7 bases; unmatched bases: 5. CDR3 protein: CSADRGPGEQYF. The CDR3 DNA is TGCAGTGCTGACAGGGGGCCGGGGGAGCAGTACTTC.

The genes are TRBV10-3 and TRBJ2-5, with D hard to call. The CDR3 has 12 amino acids. The germline CDR1 and CDR2 sequences are ENHRY and SYGVKD. The ends were cut back, 4 bases at V and 3 bases at J, with 6 bases in the middle. The chain's CDR3 is CAISGPEETQYF. The DNA for the CDR3 is TGTGCCATCAGTGGTCCGGAAGAGACCCAGTACTTC.